This T cell receptor (beta chain) was found in a study of T cells in Graves' hyperthyroidism and ophthalmopathy. CDR3 size: 17 residues. V lost 10 bases to trimming and J lost 4 bases; unmatched junction nucleotides: 18. This clonotype was picked up many times. RNA transcripts yielded amplified TCR beta CDR3 regions. The TCR CDR3 first-round RT-PCR relied on the HTBI primer set. TCRdb passed the multiplex PCR reads through MiXCR, listing each CDR3 protein once. Found here are around 500,000 distinct CDR3 sequences, more than 15% of them singletons; the top ten hold around 32%. The material sequenced was blood. This rearrangement joins TRBV12-3 or TRBV12-4 to TRBJ2-1; 8 bases fit TRBD2. This clonotype originated in a woman in her twenties or thirties with Graves' ophthalmopathy. CDR3 in DNA: TGTGCCACCTCGTGGGCCCAATGGGGCGGGAGGTACAATGAGCAGTTCTTC. Its translation: CATSWAQWGGRYNEQFF.